These 30 T cell receptor beta chains came from one sample sequenced in a study of human T cells and chemical hapten exposure. As for time point: pre-sensitization, week 0. Regarding treatment: therapeutic diphenylcyclopropenone sensitization with weekly scalp DPC. TCRdb analysed the RACE reads with MiXCR anew, one entry per CDR3 protein. Among about 380,000 distinct CDR3 sequences listed, 4.5% to 6% were seen once. Specimen: whole blood, collected in connection with sensitization to the hapten diphenylcyclopropenone (DPC). These receptor sequences come from a woman aged 45 to 65 with alopecia areata. Some clones in this sample may be carry-over from other donors' samples.

This clonotype turned up a few times. V and J are TRBV29-1 and TRBJ1-4; D uncertain. V shed 3 bases and J shed 8 bases, with 16 bases lying between them. The CDR3 runs 14 residues. The germline CDR1 and CDR2 sequences are SQVTM and ANQGSEA. CDR3 protein: CSVETLTAGEKLFF. In DNA, the CDR3 is TGCAGCGTTGAGACACTGACTGCGGGAGAAAAACTGTTTTTT.

This clonotype was seen many times. The V and J genes are TRBV20-1 and TRBJ2-1, with 7 bases lining up with TRBD1. Germline CDR1 and CDR2: DFQATT and SNEGSKA (reference sequence). V shed 6 bases, J shed 4 bases, and the junction held 6 bases outside the gene matches. The CDR3 is 13 residues long. The DNA for the CDR3 is TGCAGTGCACCCGACAGGGCTTACAATGAGCAGTTCTTC. It translates to CSAPDRAYNEQFF.

This clonotype was recorded at least ten times. The gene calls are TRBV12-3 or TRBV12-4 and TRBJ1-1, with D possibly TRBD1 on 5 matching bases. This CDR3 is built from 12 residues. V was trimmed by 6 bases and J by 4 bases, leaving 9 bases between them. In DNA form, the CDR3 reads TGTGCCAGCAGCTTTGGGGCCACTGAAGCTTTCTTT. It yields the protein CASSFGATEAFF.

This clonotype was counted many times. This chain connects TRBV28 to TRBJ2-1, with D uncertain. The V gene's germline CDR1 is MDHEN and CDR2 SYDVKM. V lost 7 bases and J 6 bases, leaving 16 bases between the germline ends. This CDR3 is 14 amino acids long. CDR3: CASTRLDLFNEQFF. CDR3 coding DNA: TGTGCCAGCACCCGACTTGATCTCTTCAATGAGCAGTTCTTC.

The gene calls are TRBV14 and TRBJ2-1; a weak D match, TRBD2 (6 bases). Germline values: CDR1 SGHDN, CDR2 FVKESK. The CDR3 consists of 14 residues. V was trimmed by 1 base and J by 10 bases, leaving 14 bases between them. The CDR3 bases are TGTGCCAGCAGCCAAGTGACGGGGGTGGGCGAGCAGTTCTTC. It is translated as CASSQVTGVGEQFF.

This clonotype was picked up many times. This chain uses TRBV29-1 with TRBJ1-2; 7 bases fit TRBD1. CDR3 length: 14 amino acids. Germline V gene lookup returns CDR1 SQVTM and CDR2 ANQGSEA. The V gene end was trimmed by 8 bases and the J gene end by 5 bases; junction bases not matched to a gene: 14. Here the CDR3 reads CSHHGRTGHYGYTF. The CDR3 coding sequence is TGCAGCCACCACGGCCGGACAGGTCATTATGGCTACACCTTC.

The V call is TRBV12-3 or TRBV12-4, the J call TRBJ1-2; the D gene is possibly TRBD1 (5 bases). Trimming removed 7 bases from V and 8 bases from J, with 17 bases in between. The CDR3 runs 13 residues. The CDR3 region has the DNA TGTGCCAGCACGCTGGGGGGGTTCGAGGGCTACACCTTC. This sequence encodes CASTLGGFEGYTF.

This clonotype was found many times. The chain carries TRBV24-1 and TRBJ1-1; D unclear. The CDR3 consists of 13 residues. Looked up from germline, CDR1 is KGHDR and CDR2 is SFDVKD. The germline V and J ends were trimmed by 8 bases and 3 bases, with 12 bases remaining between them. The DNA of the CDR3 is TGTGCCACCAAAGAGCCGTCGGACACTGAAGCTTTCTTT. Translation gives CATKEPSDTEAFF.

The table lists this clonotype with a few counts. V is TRBV21-1 and J is TRBJ1-2. TRBV21-1 is a listed pseudogene. CDR3 length equals 14 residues. For the CDR3, the DNA is TGTGCCAGCAGCAATACCACCTCTAACTATGGCTACACCTTC. Translating gives CASSNTTSNYGYTF.

The sample holds many counts of this clonotype. The V and J genes are TRBV5-5 and TRBJ2-3, with 11 bases that match TRBD2. CDR3 length: 15 amino acids. Germline CDR1 SGHKS, CDR2 YYEKEE (reference sequence). Losses at the gene ends were 4 bases for V and 2 bases for J; bases not matched to a gene: 3. As DNA, the CDR3 is TGTGCCAGCAGCCGACTAGCGGGATACACAGATACGCAGTATTTT. Protein product: CASSRLAGYTDTQYF.

This clonotype was seen repeatedly, ten times or more. This chain connects TRBV27 to TRBJ2-3; D assignment may be TRBD1 or TRBD2 (6 bases each). Germline loops: CDR1 MNHEY, CDR2 SMNVEV (reference sequence). The CDR3 runs 15 residues. Trimming cost V 7 bases and J 5 bases, with 19 bases left between them. The CDR3 DNA follows: TGTGCCAGCAACTCGGGGGCCGCATGGGGAGATACGCAGTATTTT. It is translated as CASNSGAAWGDTQYF.

In this sample, this clonotype turned up many times. The J gene is TRBJ2-1, the V gene TRBV12-3 or TRBV12-4, with 10 bases matching TRBD1. Unmatched junction bases numbered 7, after V lost 1 base and J lost 7 bases. The CDR3 has 16 amino acids. The CDR3 sequence: CASSLGGTGVRNEQFF. For the CDR3, the DNA is TGTGCCAGCAGTTTAGGAGGGACAGGGGTTCGGAATGAGCAGTTCTTC.

This clonotype was detected many times. The chain is built from TRBV27 and TRBJ1-5; D unclear. The germline gives CDR1 MNHEY, CDR2 SMNVEV (reference sequence). The V end was cut by 3 bases, the J end by 7 bases, with 16 bases between. The CDR3 totals 15 residues. The CDR3, as DNA: TGTGCCAGCAGTTTGGGCCGTGAGTGGGGACAGCCCCAGCATTTT. This translates into CASSLGREWGQPQHF.

The rearrangement links TRBV12-3 or TRBV12-4 to TRBJ1-2, with 8 bases matching TRBD1. The CDR3 contains 13 residues. The trim removed 4 bases at V and 3 bases at J, leaving 1 base unmatched. The CDR3 DNA reads as TGTGCCAGCAGTTCACAGGGGGACTATGGCTACACCTTC. Encoded protein: CASSSQGDYGYTF.

V and J are TRBV6-2 or TRBV6-3 and TRBJ1-5, with TRBD1 identical over 7 bases. The CDR3 has 14 residues. J was trimmed by 5 bases and V by 2 bases; bases with no gene match: 3. Germline assignment: CDR1 MNHEY and CDR2 SVGEGT. The CDR3 DNA sequence: TGTGCCAGCAGTTACGGGGACAGATATCAGCCCCAGCATTTT. It yields the protein CASSYGDRYQPQHF.

This clonotype showed up many times. This chain joins TRBV6-5 and TRBJ1-1; no clear D gene. Germline V gene sequence: CDR1 MNHEY, CDR2 SVGAGI. There are 13 residues in the CDR3. Between the trimmed V and J ends, which lost 2 bases and 1 base, there was a span of 5 bases. The CDR3 region has the DNA TGTGCCAGCAGTTACGGAGGGAACACTGAAGCTTTCTTT. Its protein is CASSYGGNTEAFF.

The chain joins TRBV6-5 to TRBJ2-7, with 9 bases that match TRBD2. Unmatched junction bases numbered 13, after V lost 8 bases and J lost 2 bases. The germline V gene encodes CDR1 MNHEY and CDR2 SVGAGI. The CDR3 sequence is 16 residues long. The DNA of the CDR3 is TGTGCCAGCTTTCAAAACCCGGGACTAGCACCCTACGAGCAGTACTTC. Its protein product is CASFQNPGLAPYEQYF.

This clonotype was observed many times. V and J are TRBV6-6 and TRBJ2-3; TRBD1 is a possible D gene (6 bases). Looked up from germline, CDR1 is MNHNY and CDR2 is SVGAGI (reference sequence). V lost 8 bases to trimming and J lost 4 bases, with 13 bases between them. This CDR3 spans 13 amino acids. The CDR3 here is CASSYRAADTQYF. The CDR3 DNA follows: TGTGCCAGCTCTTACAGGGCCGCAGATACGCAGTATTTT.

This clonotype was seen only a few times. This sequence joins TRBV5-1 and TRBJ2-6; possibly TRBD1 for D (6 bases). Between the trimmed V and J ends, which lost 2 bases and 2 bases, there was a span of 20 bases. CDR1 is SGHRS, CDR2 YFSETQ, per germline. CDR3 length: 19 residues. This CDR3 reads CASSLKRDRPITGANVLTF. CDR3 sequence (DNA): TGCGCCAGCAGCTTAAAGCGTGACAGGCCAATAACTGGGGCCAACGTCCTGACTTTC.

There are a few counts of this clonotype. This chain connects TRBV18 to TRBJ1-1; 7 bases fit TRBD1. Trimming at V came to 1 base and at J to 0 bases, leaving 2 bases not matched to a gene. The CDR3 is 15 residues long. Germline CDR1 and CDR2: KGHSH and LQKENI. Written as DNA, the CDR3 is TGTGCCAGCTCACCACAGGGGGCGGTGAACACTGAAGCTTTCTTT. This codes for CASSPQGAVNTEAFF.

This clonotype appeared many times. The J gene is TRBJ2-2, the V gene TRBV28; D is uncertain. Germline V gives CDR1 MDHEN, CDR2 SYDVKM. The germline V and J ends were trimmed by 2 bases and 4 bases, with 8 bases remaining between them. The CDR3 length is 14 residues. The CDR3 coding sequence is TGTGCCAGCAGTTTAGTATGGGGCACCGGGGAGCTGTTTTTT. Translating gives CASSLVWGTGELFF.

This clonotype was seen ten or more times. The chain has TRBV29-1 and TRBJ1-2; 7 bases match TRBD1. The CDR3 loop spans 13 amino acids. Unmatched junction bases numbered 7, after V lost 3 bases and J lost 6 bases. Germline V gives CDR1 SQVTM, CDR2 ANQGSEA. CDR3 protein: CSVDGRGINGYTF. The CDR3 DNA reads TGCAGCGTTGACGGCAGGGGGATTAATGGCTACACCTTC.

This rearrangement joins TRBV12-3 or TRBV12-4 to TRBJ2-7, with 8 bases aligning to TRBD1. V trimming: 2 bases; J trimming: 4 bases; junction bases outside the gene matches: 4. CDR3 size: 14 residues. CDR3 bases: TGTGCCAGCAGTTTATTCCAGGGGGCTTACGAGCAGTACTTC. Its protein is CASSLFQGAYEQYF.

The sample holds many counts of this clonotype. The chain links TRBV5-5 to TRBJ1-5, with D perhaps matching TRBD1 (6 bases). The germline V gene encodes CDR1 SGHKS and CDR2 YYEKEE (reference sequence). V was clipped by 4 bases and J by 6 bases, with 8 bases between them. The CDR3 length is 12 residues. As DNA, the CDR3 is TGTGCCAGCAGCGCGACAGGTCAGCCCCAGCATTTT. It yields the protein CASSATGQPQHF.

CDR3 loop: CASSSQSLNYGYTF. The CDR3 coding sequence is TGTGCCAGCAGCTCTCAAAGCTTAAACTATGGCTACACCTTC. The chain links TRBV11-2 to TRBJ1-2; unclear D gene. Germline CDR1 SGHAT, CDR2 FQNNGV. V lost 4 bases to trimming and J lost 2 bases, with 11 bases between them. There are 14 residues in the CDR3.

This clonotype has a handful of counts. The chain joins TRBV20-1 to TRBJ1-6, with D tentatively TRBD1 (6 bases). CDR3 length: 17 residues. The V end lost 3 bases, the J end lost 4 bases, and 19 bases lay between the germline ends. Germline assignment: CDR1 DFQATT and CDR2 SNEGSKA (reference sequence). In nucleotides, the CDR3 is TGCAGTGCTAGGGCTGATTTACAGGGCGGGTATAATTCACCCCTCCACTTT. This translates into CSARADLQGGYNSPLHF.

For this clonotype: The germline gene is not matched at one end of the junction; a read error may be the cause. The chain recombines TRBV12-3 or TRBV12-4 with TRBJ1-1; D is ambiguous. The CDR3 runs 13 residues. The CDR3 sequence is CVSSFPENTEAFF. CDR3 bases: TGTGTCAGCAGTTTTCCTGAGAACACTGAAGCTTTCTTT.

This clonotype was seen at least ten times. CDR3 region: CASSTRTGAPDIQYF. In nucleotides, the CDR3 is TGTGCCAGCAGTACACGAACGGGGGCCCCGGACATTCAGTACTTC. The chain joins TRBV5-4 to TRBJ2-4, with D possibly being TRBD1 or TRBD2 (6 bases each). Trimming left V 5 bases short and J 8 bases short, with 20 bases between. The CDR3 has 15 amino acids. The germline gives CDR1 SGHNT, CDR2 YYREEE (reference sequence). The complete variable domain, with remaining parts taken from reference TRBV5-4 and TRBJ2-4, reads ETGVTQSPTHLIKTRGQQVTLRCSSQSGHNTVSWYQQALGQGPQFIFQYYREEENGRGNFPPRFSGLQFPNYSSELNVNALELDDSALYLCASSTRTGAPDIQYFGAGTRLSVL.

There are a few counts of this clonotype. The chain has TRBV28 and TRBJ1-1; D possibly corresponds to TRBD1 (6 bases). Germline CDR1 and CDR2: MDHEN and SYDVKM. Trimming cost V 4 bases and J 1 base, with 10 bases left between them. This CDR3 region has 14 residues. CDR3 region: CASSSGQKNTEAFF. CDR3 coding DNA: TGTGCCAGCAGTTCCGGACAGAAGAACACTGAAGCTTTCTTT.

At least ten counts were recorded for this clonotype. This chain uses TRBV12-3 or TRBV12-4 with TRBJ2-1, with 7 bases identical to TRBD1. Trimming cost V 6 bases and J 0 bases; bases outside gene matches: 11. The CDR3 loop spans 17 amino acids. The CDR3 nucleotides read TGTGCCAGCAGAGTAGAAGGGGGCCCATCCTCCTACAATGAGCAGTTCTTC. It translates to CASRVEGGPSSYNEQFF.